This T cell receptor beta chain appears in the sequencing data of a study of CD8 T cells in ankylosing spondylitis. Germline V gene data show CDR1 as SGHRS and CDR2 as YFSETQ. This CDR3 has 16 residues. V dropped 0 bases and J dropped 4 bases, with 14 bases sitting between them. TCRdb re-analysed the 5' RACE reads in MiXCR, keeping a single row per CDR3 protein. There are 200,000 to 250,000 distinct CDR3 sequences in the sample; approximately 10% occur only once, and 21% lies in the top ten. At least ten counts were recorded for this clonotype. This sequence originates from a male donor with ankylosing spondylitis or in good health (not recorded which). This chain connects TRBV5-1 to TRBJ2-1, with D perhaps given as TRBD1 or TRBD2 (6 bases each). Sequencing used blood, either unsorted or a sorted T cell fraction (not recorded which). The CDR3, as DNA: TGCGCCAGCAGCTTGGGGATCGGGGGCGAGTACAATGAGCAGTTCTTC. Protein: CASSLGIGGEYNEQFF.